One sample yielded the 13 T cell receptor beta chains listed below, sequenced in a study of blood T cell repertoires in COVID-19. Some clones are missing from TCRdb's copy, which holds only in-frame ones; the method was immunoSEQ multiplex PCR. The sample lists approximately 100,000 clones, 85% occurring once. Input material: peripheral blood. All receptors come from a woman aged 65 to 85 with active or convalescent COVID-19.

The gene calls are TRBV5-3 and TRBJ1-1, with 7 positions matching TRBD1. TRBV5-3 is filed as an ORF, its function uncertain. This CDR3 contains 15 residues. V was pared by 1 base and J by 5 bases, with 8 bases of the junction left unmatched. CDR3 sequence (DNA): TGTGCCAGAAGCTTGCCGACAGGGAAGGGGACTGAAGCTTTCTTT. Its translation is CARSLPTGKGTEAFF.

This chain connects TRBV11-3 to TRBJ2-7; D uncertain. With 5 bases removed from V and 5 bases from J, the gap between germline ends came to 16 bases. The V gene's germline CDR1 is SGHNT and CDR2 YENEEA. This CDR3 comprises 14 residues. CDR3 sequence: CASSDLQHLDEQYF. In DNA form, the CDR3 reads TGTGCCAGCAGCGACCTCCAACATCTAGACGAGCAGTACTTC.

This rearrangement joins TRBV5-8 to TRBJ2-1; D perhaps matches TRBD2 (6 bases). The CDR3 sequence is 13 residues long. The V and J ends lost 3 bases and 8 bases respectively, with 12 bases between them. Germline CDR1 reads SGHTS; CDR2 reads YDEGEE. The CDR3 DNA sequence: TGTGCCAGCAGCTCGCCCGGAGGGGATGAGCAGTTCTTC. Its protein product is CASSSPGGDEQFF.

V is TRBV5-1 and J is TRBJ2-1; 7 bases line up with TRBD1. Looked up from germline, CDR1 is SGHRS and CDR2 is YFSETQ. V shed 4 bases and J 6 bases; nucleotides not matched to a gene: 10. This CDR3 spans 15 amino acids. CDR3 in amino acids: CASSPHEDRRNEQFF. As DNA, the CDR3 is TGCGCCAGCAGCCCCCATGAGGACAGGCGCAATGAGCAGTTCTTC.

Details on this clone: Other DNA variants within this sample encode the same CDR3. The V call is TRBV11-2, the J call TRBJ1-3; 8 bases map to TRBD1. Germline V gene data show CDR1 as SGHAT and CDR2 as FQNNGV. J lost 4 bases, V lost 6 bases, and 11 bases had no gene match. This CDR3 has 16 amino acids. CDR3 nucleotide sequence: TGTGCCAGCAGTACGGGAGGACAGGGTTCAGGAAACACCATATATTTT. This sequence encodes CASSTGGQGSGNTIYF.

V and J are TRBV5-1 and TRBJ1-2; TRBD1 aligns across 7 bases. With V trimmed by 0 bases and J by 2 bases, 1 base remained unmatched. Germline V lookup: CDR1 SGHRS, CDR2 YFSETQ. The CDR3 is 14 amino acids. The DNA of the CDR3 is TGCGCCAGCAGCTTGGGACAGGGAAACTATGGCTACACCTTC. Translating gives CASSLGQGNYGYTF. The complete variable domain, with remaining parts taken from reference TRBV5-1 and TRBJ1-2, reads KAGVTQTPRYLIKTRGQQVTLSCSPISGHRSVSWYQQTPGQGLQFLFEYFSETQRNKGNFPGRFSGRQFSNSRSEMNVSTLELGDSALYLCASSLGQGNYGYTFGSGTRLTVV.

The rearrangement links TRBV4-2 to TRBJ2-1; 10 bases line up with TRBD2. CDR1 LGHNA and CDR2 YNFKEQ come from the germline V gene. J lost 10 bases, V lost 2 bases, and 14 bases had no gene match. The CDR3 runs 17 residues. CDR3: CASSQYSGVAGGPEQFF. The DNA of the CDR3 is TGTGCCAGCAGCCAATACTCTGGGGTAGCGGGAGGTCCCGAGCAGTTCTTC.

CDR3 bases: TGTGCCACCAGTGATTTACAAGGCGGCCGGTACGAGCAGTACTTC. Protein sequence: CATSDLQGGRYEQYF. The chain recombines TRBV24-1 with TRBJ2-7, with D unclear. Germline V CDR1 and CDR2: KGHDR, SFDVKD. Deletions cut 1 base from V and 4 bases from J, with 13 bases between. The CDR3 has 15 residues.

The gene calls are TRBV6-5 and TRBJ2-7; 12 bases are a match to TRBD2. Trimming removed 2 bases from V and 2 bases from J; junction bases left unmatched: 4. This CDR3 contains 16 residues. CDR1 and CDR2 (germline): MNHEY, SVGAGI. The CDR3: CASSYTGLAGTYEQYF. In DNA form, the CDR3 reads TGTGCCAGCAGTTACACCGGACTAGCGGGAACCTACGAGCAGTACTTC.

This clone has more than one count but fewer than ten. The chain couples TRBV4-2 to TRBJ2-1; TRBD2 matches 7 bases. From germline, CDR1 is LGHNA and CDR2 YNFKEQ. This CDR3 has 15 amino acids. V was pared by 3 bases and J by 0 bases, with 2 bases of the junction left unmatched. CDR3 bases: TGTGCCAGCAGCCAGGGGGGGAGCTCCTACAATGAGCAGTTCTTC. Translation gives CASSQGGSSYNEQFF.

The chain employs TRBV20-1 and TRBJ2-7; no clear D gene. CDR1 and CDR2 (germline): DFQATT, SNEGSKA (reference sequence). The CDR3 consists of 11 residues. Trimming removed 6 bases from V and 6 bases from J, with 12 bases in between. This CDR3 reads CSARIRGEQYF. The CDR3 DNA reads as TGCAGTGCGCGAATAAGAGGCGAGCAGTACTTC.

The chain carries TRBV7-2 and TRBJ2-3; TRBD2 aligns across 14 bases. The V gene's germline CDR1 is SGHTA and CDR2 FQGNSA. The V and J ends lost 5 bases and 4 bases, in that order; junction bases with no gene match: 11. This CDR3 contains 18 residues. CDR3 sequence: CASSTTGLAGVGADTQYF. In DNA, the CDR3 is TGTGCCAGCAGCACGACGGGACTAGCGGGAGTTGGAGCAGATACGCAGTATTTT.

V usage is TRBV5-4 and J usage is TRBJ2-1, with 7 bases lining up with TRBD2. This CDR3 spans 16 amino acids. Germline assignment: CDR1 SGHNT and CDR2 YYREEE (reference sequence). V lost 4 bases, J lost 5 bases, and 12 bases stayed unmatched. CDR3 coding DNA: TGTGCCAGCAGCCCTGGTGCCAGCGGGATAAACAATGAGCAGTTCTTC. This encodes CASSPGASGINNEQFF.